The rows below give T cell receptor beta chains drawn from one sample of a study of identical twins. Each CDR3 protein is one row after TCRdb ran MiXCR on the 5' RACE reads. The sample records approximately 150,000 distinct CDR3 sequences, under 4.5% being singletons. The sequencing input was memory T cells sorted from blood. Receptors originate from a man aged 18 to 30 in good health. Both conserved end residues are part of each CDR3. D genes are given only for firm matches. Clone size, where shown, is once, few, many, or a class for clones that have expanded.

abundance: few
j_gene: TRBJ1-1
d_gene: TRBD1
v_gene: TRBV10-3
CDR3nt: TGTGCCATCAGGGACAGGCTTAGTCCTGAAGCTTTCTTT
CDR3aa: CAIRDRLSPEAFF

abundance: many
j_gene: TRBJ2-5
d_gene: TRBD1
v_gene: TRBV29-1
CDR3nt: TGCAGCGCTCAGCGGACAGGGGCCGCGGAGACCCAGTACTTC
CDR3aa: CSAQRTGAAETQYF

abundance: many
j_gene: TRBJ2-1
d_gene: TRBD2
v_gene: TRBV4-2
CDR3nt: TGTGCCAGCAGCCAAGATAGCGAGCGGGGCGAGCAGTTCTTC
CDR3aa: CASSQDSERGEQFF

abundance: few
j_gene: TRBJ1-2
d_gene: TRBD1
v_gene: TRBV29-1
CDR3nt: TGCAGTGTCGATCTGGGACAGCGCTATGGCTACACCTTC
CDR3aa: CSVDLGQRYGYTF

abundance: -
j_gene: TRBJ1-1
d_gene: -
v_gene: TRBV21-1
CDR3nt: TGTGCCACCCAAGACAGGGGGGGAAACACTGAAGCTTTCTTT
CDR3aa: CATQDRGGNTEAFF

abundance: many
j_gene: TRBJ1-3
d_gene: -
v_gene: TRBV4-2
CDR3nt: TGTGCCAGCAGCCAAGATCGGAACACCATATATTTT
CDR3aa: CASSQDRNTIYF

abundance: few
j_gene: TRBJ2-3
d_gene: -
v_gene: TRBV5-4
CDR3nt: TGTGCCAGCAGCTCGAAGAAGGGAACAGATACGCAGTATTTT
CDR3aa: CASSSKKGTDTQYF

abundance: many
j_gene: TRBJ1-2
d_gene: -
v_gene: TRBV7-8
CDR3nt: TGTGCCAGCAGCTTAGGGTGGCGGGGAGGGCGTCAGGGCTACACCTTC
CDR3aa: CASSLGWRGGRQGYTF

abundance: many
j_gene: TRBJ2-2
d_gene: -
v_gene: TRBV5-1
CDR3nt: TGCGCCAGCAGCTTAAAAGGACATCCCGGGGAGCTGTTTTTT
CDR3aa: CASSLKGHPGELFF

abundance: many
j_gene: TRBJ1-5
d_gene: TRBD1
v_gene: TRBV10-3
CDR3nt: TGTGCCATCAGTGAGAGGGACAGAGATCAGCCCCAGCATTTT
CDR3aa: CAISERDRDQPQHF

abundance: many
j_gene: TRBJ2-3
d_gene: -
v_gene: TRBV12-3/TRBV12-4
CDR3nt: TGTGCCAGCAGGATGTTAGGGAGAACAGATACGCAGTATTTT
CDR3aa: CASRMLGRTDTQYF

abundance: many
j_gene: TRBJ2-3
d_gene: -
v_gene: TRBV5-1
CDR3nt: TGCGCCAGCAGCTTGGACCCTACATCGCAGTATTTT
CDR3aa: CASSLDPTSQYF

abundance: many
j_gene: TRBJ2-6
d_gene: TRBD2
v_gene: TRBV20-1
CDR3nt: TGCAGTGCTAGAGGTACTAGCGGGAACTCTGGGGCCAACGTCCTGACTTTC
CDR3aa: CSARGTSGNSGANVLTF

abundance: many
j_gene: TRBJ2-3
d_gene: TRBD1
v_gene: TRBV27
CDR3nt: TGTGCCAGTACCCCAGGACAGGCCCTGACCCGCACAGATACGCAGTATTTT
CDR3aa: CASTPGQALTRTDTQYF

abundance: many
j_gene: TRBJ2-3
d_gene: -
v_gene: TRBV15
CDR3nt: TGTGCCACCACCGCGTCTAGCACAGATACGCAGTATTTT
CDR3aa: CATTASSTDTQYF

abundance: many
j_gene: TRBJ1-6
d_gene: TRBD1
v_gene: TRBV5-1
CDR3nt: TGCGCCAGCAGCTACACCGGGACAGGGTCAAATTCACCCCTCCACTTT
CDR3aa: CASSYTGTGSNSPLHF

abundance: many
j_gene: TRBJ2-3
d_gene: -
v_gene: TRBV20-1
CDR3nt: TGCAGTGCTCACACCCCCACTAGCGGCAGGGGGGATACGCAGTATTTT
CDR3aa: CSAHTPTSGRGDTQYF

abundance: many
j_gene: TRBJ1-6
d_gene: TRBD1
v_gene: TRBV15
CDR3nt: TGTGCCACCAGCAGAGGATACAGGGGTGGTTCACCCCTCCACTTT
CDR3aa: CATSRGYRGGSPLHF

abundance: many
j_gene: TRBJ2-1
d_gene: -
v_gene: TRBV2
CDR3nt: TGTGCCAGCAGTGAAGCCCGGGACTTCTCAGGGTTCTTC
CDR3aa: CASSEARDFSGFF

abundance: many
j_gene: TRBJ2-2
d_gene: TRBD2
v_gene: TRBV5-1
CDR3nt: TGCGCCAGCAGCTTGGAGGGGACTAGCAGGGAGCTGTTTTTT
CDR3aa: CASSLEGTSRELFF

abundance: few
j_gene: TRBJ2-3
d_gene: -
v_gene: TRBV3-1
CDR3nt: TGTGCCAGCAGCCAGAGGGGGTCGGATACGCAGTATTTT
CDR3aa: CASSQRGSDTQYF

abundance: many
j_gene: TRBJ2-7
d_gene: -
v_gene: TRBV5-5
CDR3nt: TGTGCCAGCAGCTTGCGGCAGGGGTTTGCCTACGAGCAGTACTTC
CDR3aa: CASSLRQGFAYEQYF

abundance: -
j_gene: TRBJ2-5
d_gene: -
v_gene: TRBV21-1
CDR3nt: TGTGCCAGCAGCAAATCTACGAACAGTAGACAAGAGACCCAGTACTTC
CDR3aa: CASSKSTNSRQETQYF

abundance: many
j_gene: TRBJ2-3
d_gene: TRBD1
v_gene: TRBV4-1
CDR3nt: TGCGCCAGCAGCCAAGCCGGGACAGGGTTCACAGATACGCAGTATTTT
CDR3aa: CASSQAGTGFTDTQYF

abundance: many
j_gene: TRBJ2-3
d_gene: -
v_gene: TRBV10-3
CDR3nt: TGTGCCATCAGCCCGGGTCCGGGGGCAGATACGCAGTATTTT
CDR3aa: CAISPGPGADTQYF

abundance: many
j_gene: TRBJ1-2
d_gene: -
v_gene: TRBV14
CDR3nt: TGTGCCAGCAGCCAAGATCCCTTCCCCCAGGCGCGCTATGGCTACACCTTC
CDR3aa: CASSQDPFPQARYGYTF

abundance: many
j_gene: TRBJ1-2
d_gene: -
v_gene: TRBV24-1
CDR3nt: TGTGCCACCAGCGAAGGAGATGGCTACACCTTC
CDR3aa: CATSEGDGYTF

abundance: many
j_gene: TRBJ2-3
d_gene: -
v_gene: TRBV29-1
CDR3nt: TGCAGCGTTTTTGAGGGTCGCACAGATACGCAGTATTTT
CDR3aa: CSVFEGRTDTQYF

abundance: -
j_gene: TRBJ2-1
d_gene: -
v_gene: TRBV30
CDR3nt: TGTGCCTGGAGTGTAAGTGGGGATGAGCAGTTCTTC
CDR3aa: CAWSVSGDEQFF

abundance: many
j_gene: TRBJ2-2
d_gene: -
v_gene: TRBV27
CDR3nt: TGTGCCAGTCGATGGGTTGGCACCGGGGAGCTGTTTTTT
CDR3aa: CASRWVGTGELFF

abundance: many
j_gene: TRBJ2-1
d_gene: -
v_gene: TRBV27
CDR3nt: TGTGCCAGCAGTCCCCGAGGTAGCGCAGGCGAGCAGTTCTTC
CDR3aa: CASSPRGSAGEQFF

abundance: many
j_gene: TRBJ2-5
d_gene: -
v_gene: TRBV4-3
CDR3nt: TGCGCCAGCAGCCAAGAGGCCAGGGGACACCAAGAGACCCAGTACTTC
CDR3aa: CASSQEARGHQETQYF

abundance: many
j_gene: TRBJ2-5
d_gene: TRBD2
v_gene: TRBV12-3/TRBV12-4
CDR3nt: TGTGCCAGCAGTTTAACGGCGGGAGTCGGTGAGACCCAGTACTTC
CDR3aa: CASSLTAGVGETQYF

abundance: many
j_gene: TRBJ2-5
d_gene: -
v_gene: TRBV5-1
CDR3nt: TGCGCCAGCAGCTTGATTCCTGGACCTCAAGAGACCCAGCACTTC
CDR3aa: CASSLIPGPQETQHF

abundance: many
j_gene: TRBJ2-4
d_gene: -
v_gene: TRBV20-1
CDR3nt: TGCAGTGCTGCCGGAGCTTCGGGGGAGGGGGCTGGGTACATTCAGTACTTC
CDR3aa: CSAAGASGEGAGYIQYF

abundance: many
j_gene: TRBJ2-1
d_gene: TRBD2
v_gene: TRBV4-1
CDR3nt: TGCGCCAGCAGCCCACTTGCGGCTAGCGGGAGAGATATCTACAATGAGCAGTTCTTC
CDR3aa: CASSPLAASGRDIYNEQFF

abundance: many
j_gene: TRBJ2-3
d_gene: TRBD1
v_gene: TRBV2
CDR3nt: TGTGCCAGCAGGCGCCGGACAGGGGTGAGGGCAGATACGCAGTATTTT
CDR3aa: CASRRRTGVRADTQYF

abundance: many
j_gene: TRBJ2-2
d_gene: TRBD2
v_gene: TRBV20-1
CDR3nt: TGCAGTGCCGCGGGACTAGCGGGGAACACCGGGGAGCTGTTTTTT
CDR3aa: CSAAGLAGNTGELFF

abundance: many
j_gene: TRBJ1-2
d_gene: TRBD1
v_gene: TRBV5-1
CDR3nt: TGCGCCAGCAGCTTGGGGACAGGGAGGTATGGCTACACCTTC
CDR3aa: CASSLGTGRYGYTF

abundance: many
j_gene: TRBJ2-2
d_gene: -
v_gene: TRBV25-1
CDR3nt: TGTGCCAGCAGTGACGACGTGGACGGGGAGCTGTTTTTT
CDR3aa: CASSDDVDGELFF

abundance: many
j_gene: TRBJ2-2
d_gene: -
v_gene: TRBV20-1
CDR3nt: TGCAGTGCTAGTCGTCAGCGGAACACCGGGGAGCTGTTTTTT
CDR3aa: CSASRQRNTGELFF

abundance: -
j_gene: TRBJ2-6
d_gene: TRBD2
v_gene: TRBV11-1
CDR3nt: TGTGCCAGCAGCTTAGTAGCGGGAGATGGTCCCGGGGCCAACGTCCTGACTTTC
CDR3aa: CASSLVAGDGPGANVLTF

abundance: many
j_gene: TRBJ1-1
d_gene: -
v_gene: TRBV5-1
CDR3nt: TGCGCCAGCAGCTTGTCTAACAGCATGAACACTGAAGCTTTCTTT
CDR3aa: CASSLSNSMNTEAFF

abundance: many
j_gene: TRBJ1-1
d_gene: TRBD1
v_gene: TRBV20-1
CDR3nt: TGCAGTTCGTTAGGGGACAGGGGGAGGGACACTGAAGCTTTCTTT
CDR3aa: CSSLGDRGRDTEAFF

abundance: -
j_gene: TRBJ1-2
d_gene: TRBD1
v_gene: TRBV2
CDR3nt: TGTGCCAGCAGCGCCCTTCGGACAGGGGGAAGGTATGGCTACACCTTC
CDR3aa: CASSALRTGGRYGYTF

abundance: -
j_gene: TRBJ1-1
d_gene: -
v_gene: TRBV12-3/TRBV12-4
CDR3nt: TGTGCCAGCAGTTTGAGGCACCTGGGCACTGAAGCTTTCTTT
CDR3aa: CASSLRHLGTEAFF